Sequencing of this T cell receptor beta chain was carried out in a study of beta chain features in type 1 diabetes. The table lists this clone with a few counts. Antigen: not known. From germline, CDR1 is LNHNV and CDR2 YYDKDF (reference sequence). The CDR3 is 15 residues long. Trimming took 2 bases from V and 3 from J, leaving 11 bases between them. The whole isolated RNA underwent reverse transcription, so sequencing captured expressed TCRB transcripts. Naive, central memory and regulatory T cell samples averaged around 3.9 million immunoSEQ reads each. Some clones are missing from TCRdb's copy, which holds only in-frame ones; the method was immunoSEQ multiplex PCR. Seen here are about 150,000 clones, around 10% observed once, and the top ten hold roughly 1.9%. Study results and caveats: For patients and controls alike, PCR might favor shorter templates to the same degree. Relative to healthy donors, patients appeared to have naive, central memory and Treg TCRB repertoires that were more similar.

The genes are TRBV15 and TRBJ2-1; TRBD1 is a possible D gene (5 bases). Specimen: central memory CD4+ T cells from blood. The receptor was derived from a man aged 18 to 35 in good health. In DNA, the CDR3 is TGTGCCACCAGCAGACAGGGTGTCGGCTACAATGAGCAGTTCTTC. Its protein product is CATSRQGVGYNEQFF.